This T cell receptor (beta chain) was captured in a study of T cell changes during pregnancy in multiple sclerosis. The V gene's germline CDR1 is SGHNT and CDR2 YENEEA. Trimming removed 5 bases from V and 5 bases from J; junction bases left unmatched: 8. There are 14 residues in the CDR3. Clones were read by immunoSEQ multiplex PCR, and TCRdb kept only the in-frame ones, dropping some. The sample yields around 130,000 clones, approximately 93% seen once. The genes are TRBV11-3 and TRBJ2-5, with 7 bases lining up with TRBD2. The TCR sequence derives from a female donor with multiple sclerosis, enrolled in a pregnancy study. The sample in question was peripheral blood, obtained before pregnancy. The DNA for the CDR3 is TGTGCCAGCAGCCCTGGGGGGGTCCGGGAGACCCAGTACTTC. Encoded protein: CASSPGGVRETQYF.